This T cell receptor beta chain appears in the sequencing data of a study of shared clonotypes between healthy human individuals. Study overall: For every donor, three CD4 naive, three CD4 memory, two CD8 naive and one CD8 memory plates were used.

The protocol was immunoSEQ multiplex PCR, while the TCRdb copy is restricted to in-frame clones and leaves out a portion. The data contain about 1 million clones, around 75% of them singletons. Trimming at V came to 5 bases and at J to 0 bases, leaving 3 bases not matched to a gene. This CDR3 is 14 amino acids long. In germline, CDR1 is SGHTA, CDR2 FQGNSA. Donors comprised only Caucasian adults living in Nashville, Tennessee. The authors divided CD4+ cells into CD45RA+ naive and CD45RA-negative memory subsets. This clone was recorded only once. Its antigen is unknown. Findings and limits, study-wide: As a rule, naive subsets had a larger estimated richness than memory subsets.

This sequence joins TRBV7-2 and TRBJ2-7; 8 nucleotides line up with TRBD2. The TCR comes from a man aged 18 to 30 in good health. The sample was memory CD4+ T cells sorted from blood. Subset reported: CD45RA-negative fraction. The DNA for the CDR3 is TGTGCCAGCAGCCAAGGACTAGCCTCCTACGAGCAGTACTTC. This codes for CASSQGLASYEQYF.